The 8 T cell receptor beta chains given below trace back to one sample, sequenced in a study of T-cell reconstitution after alpha-beta-depleted transplantation in children (dated by TCRdb to between 2015 and 2016). Library prep was done by PCR. Sequencer: Illumina HiSeq 2500. TCR libraries were prepared with molecular barcoding, using unique molecular identifiers to normalize TCRbeta repertoire quantification. TCRdb reanalyzed the raw reads on its own, using fastp at Q25 for trimming and MiXCR for clone calling, and kept in-frame beta chains. For every CDR3 protein sequence, its rows merge into one entry that carries the most common genes and DNA. This sample holds 600,000 or so distinct CDR3 sequences; under 30% were observed only once. The ten top clones hold around 14% of the sample. Interpreted using the paper, the treatment or condition label stands for: allogeneic hematopoietic cell transplantation with graft depleted of TCRalphabeta T cells and CD19 B cells.

Specimen: PBMCs, mostly from graft donor cells, collected 360 days after TCRalphabeta/CD19-depleted stem cell transplant. The source of these receptors is a boy in the first two years of life who had a stem cell transplant for acute myeloid leukemia, so the T cells may come from the graft donor.

The chain links TRBV28 to TRBJ1-4; D unclear. The CDR3 covers 14 residues. V shed 7 bases and J shed 6 bases, with 15 bases lying between them. The germline CDR1 and CDR2 sequences are MDHEN and SYDVKM. CDR3 sequence (DNA): TGTGCCAGCACTCCTACCCCGGGTTATGAAAAACTGTTTTTT. Encoded protein: CASTPTPGYEKLFF. The entire variable domain, with the rest obtained from reference TRBV28 and TRBJ1-4, is as follows: DVKVTQSSRYLVKRTGEKVFLECVQDMDHENMFWYRQDPGLGLRLIYFSYDVKMKEKGDIPEGYSVSREKKERFSLILESASTNQTSMYLCASTPTPGYEKLFFGSGTQLSVL.

This clonotype has at least ten counts. The rearrangement joins TRBV12-3 or TRBV12-4 to TRBJ1-2, with a possible D match to TRBD1 (5 bases). CDR3 length equals 15 residues. Trimming took off 5 bases at V and 6 bases at J, with 19 bases between the two ends. CDR3 bases: TGTGCCAGCAGTCCCTGGGACTCTAAGGTGGATGGCTACACCTTC. It codes for CASSPWDSKVDGYTF.

The chain employs TRBV6-5 and TRBJ2-7; 8 nucleotides align to TRBD2. After removal of 0 bases from V and 5 bases from J, the junction contained 3 bases not matched to a gene. Germline-derived CDR1 and CDR2 are MNHEY and SVGAGI. The length of the CDR3 is 14 residues. The CDR3 sequence: CASSYSDSGDEQYF. CDR3 in DNA: TGTGCCAGCAGTTACTCGGATAGCGGGGACGAGCAGTACTTC.

This rearrangement joins TRBV2 to TRBJ2-1, with D unclear. CDR1 SNHLY and CDR2 FYNNEI come from the germline V gene. Trimming left V 7 bases short and J 5 bases short, with 6 bases between. The CDR3 sequence is 11 residues long. CDR3 coding DNA: TGTGCCAGCACAGTTAACAATGAGCAGTTCTTC. Translated, it gives CASTVNNEQFF.

This clonotype showed up many times. The V call is TRBV11-1, the J call TRBJ2-3; D is possibly TRBD1 (6 bases). The V end lost 7 bases, the J end lost 4 bases, and 15 bases lay between the germline ends. Germline CDR1 SGHAT, CDR2 FQDESV (reference sequence). The CDR3 loop spans 14 amino acids. CDR3 coding DNA: TGTGCCAGCAACCTGGGACAAGCGCCAGATACGCAGTATTTT. Its protein product is CASNLGQAPDTQYF.

V is TRBV28 and J is TRBJ2-7; possible D gene TRBD1, 7 bases. V gave up 6 bases and J gave up 6 bases, with 15 bases separating them. The CDR3 loop spans 13 amino acids. Germline CDR1 MDHEN, CDR2 SYDVKM. CDR3 residues: CASSIGGGLEQYV. The CDR3 DNA follows: TGTGCCAGCAGCATCGGAGGGGGCCTCGAGCAGTACGTC.

V gene TRBV10-3 combines with J gene TRBJ2-3, with D maybe TRBD2 (6 bases). This CDR3 is 16 amino acids long. V dropped 4 bases and J dropped 6 bases, with 20 bases sitting between them. CDR1 is ENHRY, CDR2 SYGVKD, per germline. CDR3 region: CAISGSGLSTQDTQYF. In DNA, the CDR3 is TGTGCCATCAGTGGGTCGGGACTTTCCACACAGGATACGCAGTATTTT.

The chain recombines TRBV5-1 with TRBJ2-3; maybe TRBD1 (5 bases). V lost 6 bases and J 2 bases, leaving 16 bases between the germline ends. Looked up from germline, CDR1 is SGHRS and CDR2 is YFSETQ. This CDR3 is built from 15 residues. As DNA, the CDR3 is TGCGCCAGCACCCCTTACCTAGGGGTCACAGATACGCAGTATTTT. Protein sequence: CASTPYLGVTDTQYF.